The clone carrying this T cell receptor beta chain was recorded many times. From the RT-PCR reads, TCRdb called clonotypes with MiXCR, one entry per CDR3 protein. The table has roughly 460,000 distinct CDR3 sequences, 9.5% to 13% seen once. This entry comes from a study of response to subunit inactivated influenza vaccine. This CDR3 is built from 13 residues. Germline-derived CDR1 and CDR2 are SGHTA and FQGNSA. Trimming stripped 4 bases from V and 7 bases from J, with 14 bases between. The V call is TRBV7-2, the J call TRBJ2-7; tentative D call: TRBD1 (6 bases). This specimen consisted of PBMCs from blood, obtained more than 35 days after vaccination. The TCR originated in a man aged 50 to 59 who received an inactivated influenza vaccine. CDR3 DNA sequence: TGTGCCAGCAGCTCACAGGGTTTTAGGGAGCAGTACTTC. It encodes CASSSQGFREQYF.